The 23 T cell receptor beta chains in this list originate from one sample, sequenced in a study of control samples from healthy donors and cancer patients. The repertoire was sequenced with immunoSEQ multiplex PCR; TCRdb's copy has only in-frame clones and lacks some. The table records 100,000 to 120,000 clones, 85% to 90% of them present only once. Sequencing used PBMCs. These receptors originate from a woman aged 60 to 75 with lung cancer.

The J gene is TRBJ2-2, the V gene TRBV7-2, with D unresolved. The V end lost 2 bases, the J end lost 6 bases, and 7 bases lay between the germline ends. The CDR3 is 13 residues long. Germline CDR1 SGHTA, CDR2 FQGNSA. CDR3 in amino acids: CASSLRMSGELFF. DNA of the CDR3: TGTGCCAGCAGCTTACGAATGTCCGGGGAGCTGTTTTTT.

The J gene is TRBJ2-5, the V gene TRBV6-2 or TRBV6-3, with TRBD2 as a possible D gene (6 bases). The V end was cut by 5 bases, the J end by 1 base, with 14 bases between. The CDR3 has 15 residues. The germline CDR1 and CDR2 sequences are MNHEY and SVGEGT. The CDR3 loop reads CASSRDSIIQETQYF. CDR3 in DNA: TGTGCCAGCAGTCGGGACTCGATCATCCAAGAGACCCAGTACTTC.

The chain couples TRBV7-3 to TRBJ1-2, with D hard to call. CDR3 length: 15 amino acids. Between the trimmed V and J ends, which lost 2 bases and 2 bases, there was a span of 12 bases. The V gene's germline CDR1 is SGHTA and CDR2 FQGTGA. This CDR3 reads CASSLSAFRNYGYTF. As DNA, the CDR3 is TGTGCCAGCAGCTTATCCGCGTTTCGGAACTATGGCTACACCTTC.

The chain is built from TRBV19 and TRBJ1-3, with 9 nucleotides matching TRBD1. CDR1 is LNHDA, CDR2 SQIVND, per germline (reference sequence). This CDR3 has 15 amino acids. Trimming at V came to 4 bases and at J to 4 bases, leaving 5 bases not matched to a gene. CDR3 coding DNA: TGTGCCAGTAGTAACAGGGGGCGATCGGGAAACACCATATATTTT. Translating gives CASSNRGRSGNTIYF.

V gene TRBV18 combines with J gene TRBJ2-3, with 8 positions matching TRBD1. The CDR3 is 15 amino acids. Germline V gives CDR1 KGHSH, CDR2 LQKENI. Trimming took 2 bases from V and 0 from J; bases not matched to a gene: 1. The CDR3 DNA reads TGTGCCAGCTCACCAGGGACAGGTAGCACAGATACGCAGTATTTT. Amino acid sequence: CASSPGTGSTDTQYF.

The chain is built from TRBV3-1 (or the pseudogene TRBV3-2) and TRBJ2-5; unclear D gene. The V gene's germline CDR1 is LGHDT and CDR2 YNNKEL (reference sequence). This CDR3 contains 13 residues. Trimming shortened V by 6 bases and J by 4 bases, and 12 bases separated the two germline ends. CDR3 region: CASRGPVSETQYF. As DNA, the CDR3 is TGTGCCAGCAGGGGTCCCGTTTCAGAGACCCAGTACTTC.

The chain carries TRBV4-2 and TRBJ2-3; 11 nucleotides align to TRBD2. The CDR3 length is 16 residues. CDR1 and CDR2 (germline): LGHNA, YNFKEQ. The J segment lost 6 bases and the V segment lost 1 base, leaving 6 bases of the junction unmatched. As DNA, the CDR3 is TGTGCCAGCAGCCAAGTGGTAGCGGGAGGGCATGATACGCAGTATTTT. Translation: CASSQVVAGGHDTQYF.

This chain links TRBV21-1 with TRBJ1-3; the table assigns TRBD1, which was not confirmed against the DNA. TRBV21-1 is given as a pseudogene. CDR3 length: 23 amino acids. The CDR3 DNA reads as TGTGCCAGCAGCAAAGAGGAAGGGACCGGCGGGACAGATATCCCCGATTCTGGAAACACCATATATTTT. It yields the protein CASSKEEGTGGTDIPDSGNTIYF.

The V call is TRBV7-6, the J call TRBJ2-1; TRBD2 matches at 9 bases. Germline loops: CDR1 SGHVS, CDR2 FNYEAQ. The V gene end was trimmed by 1 base and the J gene end by 2 bases; junction bases not matched to a gene: 9. The CDR3 contains 18 residues. The CDR3 nucleotides are TGTGCCAGCAGCTTAGGGTACCCGGGACTAGCTACCTACAATGAGCAGTTCTTC. It yields the protein CASSLGYPGLATYNEQFF.

The chain links TRBV5-4 to TRBJ2-7; D unresolved. Deletions cut 1 base from V and 1 base from J, with 6 bases between. CDR3 length: 13 residues. Per the germline V gene, CDR1 is SGHNT and CDR2 is YYREEE (reference sequence). Here the CDR3 DNA reads TGTGCCAGCAGCTTGCAAAGTTCCTACGAGCAGTACTTC. It codes for CASSLQSSYEQYF.

V usage is TRBV5-1 and J usage is TRBJ2-1, with TRBD2 matching 10 bases. The CDR3 is 16 residues long. Germline V gives CDR1 SGHRS, CDR2 YFSETQ. V shed 3 bases and J 4 bases; nucleotides not matched to a gene: 7. In DNA, the CDR3 is TGCGCCAGCAGCTCGCTTAGCGGGGGGACGTACAATGAGCAGTTCTTC. This sequence encodes CASSSLSGGTYNEQFF.

The gene calls are TRBV7-2 and TRBJ2-7; 10 bases align to TRBD2. From germline, CDR1 is SGHTA and CDR2 FQGNSA. V lost 2 bases and J lost 2; bases outside the gene matches: 3. The CDR3 loop spans 15 amino acids. CDR3 sequence reads: CASSLKAGGPYEQYF. CDR3 sequence (DNA): TGTGCCAGCAGCTTAAAAGCGGGGGGGCCCTACGAGCAGTACTTC. Variable domain in full (rest from reference TRBV7-2 and TRBJ2-7): GAGVSQSPSNKVTEKGKDVELRCDPISGHTALYWYRQSLGQGLEFLIYFQGNSAPDKSGLPSDRFSAERTGGSVSTLTIQRTQQEDSAVYLCASSLKAGGPYEQYFGPGTRLTVT.

This chain joins TRBV6-2 or TRBV6-3 and TRBJ1-5, with D possibly matching TRBD1 (6 bases). Germline values: CDR1 MNHEY, CDR2 SVGEGT. Deletions cut 6 bases from V and 0 bases from J, with 9 bases between. This CDR3 region has 14 residues. CDR3 nucleotide sequence: TGTGCCAGCAGCCCAGGGGATAGCAATCAGCCCCAGCATTTT. It codes for CASSPGDSNQPQHF.

This chain links TRBV6-2 or TRBV6-3 with TRBJ2-3; a weak D match, TRBD1 (6 bases). This CDR3 spans 17 amino acids. V lost 4 bases and J lost 2, with 19 bases in between. CDR1 is MNHEY, CDR2 SVGEGT, per germline. The CDR3 reads CASSFRDTRFDTDTQYF. CDR3 nucleotides: TGTGCCAGCAGTTTCCGGGACACGAGATTTGACACAGATACGCAGTATTTT.

The V call is TRBV4-2, the J call TRBJ2-2; 7 bases are a match to TRBD2. The ends lost 0 bases at V and 2 bases at J; junction bases unmatched: 9. This CDR3 has 18 amino acids. Germline V gene sequence: CDR1 LGHNA, CDR2 YNFKEQ. The CDR3 DNA reads TGTGCCAGCAGCCAAGAAGGTGGGGCGGGAGATAACACCGGGGAGCTGTTTTTT. Translated: CASSQEGGAGDNTGELFF.

J is TRBJ1-2 and V is TRBV7-2; the match to TRBD1 covers 12 bases. There are 16 residues in the CDR3. The germline V gene has CDR1 SGHTA and CDR2 FQGNSA. V gave up 5 bases and J gave up 8 bases; unmatched junction bases: 12. CDR3 DNA: TGTGCCAGCAGCCAGGGACAGGGGGCTGGGGTAGGGGGCTACACCTTC. Translated, it gives CASSQGQGAGVGGYTF.

The chain employs TRBV19 and TRBJ1-4; D gene uncertain. V was shortened by 0 bases and J by 8 bases, with 7 bases between the two germline ends. The CDR3 covers 13 residues. Germline assignment: CDR1 LNHDA and CDR2 SQIVND (reference sequence). The DNA of the CDR3 is TGTGCCAGTAGTATAGAGGGCAGCGAAAAACTGTTTTTT. Its protein product is CASSIEGSEKLFF. The whole variable domain, filled in from reference TRBV19 and TRBJ1-4, reads DGGITQSPKYLFRKEGQNVTLSCEQNLNHDAMYWYRQDPGQGLRLIYYSQIVNDFQKGDIAEGYSVSREKKESFPLTVTSAQKNPTAFYLCASSIEGSEKLFFGSGTQLSVL.

This rearrangement joins TRBV6-1 to TRBJ1-1; no clear D gene. V lost 1 base to trimming and J lost 3 bases, with 9 bases between them. The CDR3 extends over 14 amino acids. CDR1 MNHNS and CDR2 SASEGT come from the germline V gene. The CDR3 DNA is TGTGCCAGCAGTGAAGGTGGGAGGGACACTGAAGCTTTCTTT. Amino acid sequence: CASSEGGRDTEAFF.

The chain is built from TRBV5-6 and TRBJ2-2; D is possibly TRBD2 (5 bases). The germline V gene has CDR1 SGHDT and CDR2 YYEEEE. Trimming removed 2 bases at V and 6 bases at J, with 14 bases between. CDR3 length: 15 amino acids. CDR3: CASSFRAAGAGELFF. For the CDR3, the DNA is TGTGCCAGCAGCTTTCGGGCGGCCGGGGCCGGGGAGCTGTTTTTT.

This chain's CDR3 is CASSPGLQGFDKETQYF. The CDR3 bases are TGTGCCAGCTCACCCGGATTACAGGGTTTCGATAAGGAGACCCAGTACTTC. The chain recombines TRBV18 with TRBJ2-5; tentative D call: TRBD1 (6 bases). Germline CDR1 reads KGHSH; CDR2 reads LQKENI. The CDR3 length is 17 residues. V was cut by 3 bases and J by 5 bases, with 22 bases left in between.

The chain carries TRBV7-9 and TRBJ2-7, with unresolved D. The CDR3 is 13 residues long. Germline V lookup: CDR1 SEHNR, CDR2 FQNEAQ (reference sequence). V was cut by 5 bases and J by 3 bases, with 11 bases left in between. CDR3 in amino acids: CASSPPVGYEQYF. Here the CDR3 DNA reads TGTGCCAGCAGCCCCCCCGTGGGCTACGAGCAGTACTTC.

The J gene is TRBJ2-3, the V gene TRBV9; perhaps D is TRBD1 or TRBD2 (5 bases each). From germline, CDR1 is SGDLS and CDR2 YYNGEE. Trimming took off 0 bases at V and 2 bases at J, with 7 bases between the two ends. The CDR3 runs to 14 residues. The CDR3 reads CASSVAGPTDTQYF. The CDR3 DNA reads TGTGCCAGCAGCGTAGCGGGGCCCACAGATACGCAGTATTTT.

This clone has just a few counts. The V and J genes are TRBV18 and TRBJ1-2, with a weak D call TRBD1 (6 bases). CDR3 length: 13 residues. The germline V and J ends were trimmed by 6 bases and 4 bases, with 12 bases remaining between them. Germline V gene sequence: CDR1 KGHSH, CDR2 LQKENI. CDR3 protein: CASSSRDTYGYTF. CDR3 nucleotides: TGTGCCAGCTCGTCCCGGGACACCTATGGCTACACCTTC.